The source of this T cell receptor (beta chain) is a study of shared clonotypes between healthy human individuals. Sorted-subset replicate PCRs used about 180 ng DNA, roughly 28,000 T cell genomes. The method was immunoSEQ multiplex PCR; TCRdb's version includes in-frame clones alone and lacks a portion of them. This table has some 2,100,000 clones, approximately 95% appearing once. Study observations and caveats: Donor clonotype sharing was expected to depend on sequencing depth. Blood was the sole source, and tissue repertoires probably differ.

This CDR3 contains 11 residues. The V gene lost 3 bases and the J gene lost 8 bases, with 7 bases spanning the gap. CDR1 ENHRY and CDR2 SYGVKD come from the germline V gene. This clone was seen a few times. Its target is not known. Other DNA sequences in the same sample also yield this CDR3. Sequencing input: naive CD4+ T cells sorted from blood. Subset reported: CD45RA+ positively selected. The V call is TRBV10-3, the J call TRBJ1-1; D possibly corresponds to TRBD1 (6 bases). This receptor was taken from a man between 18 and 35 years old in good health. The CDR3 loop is CAISDGTEAFF. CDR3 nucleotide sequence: TGTGCCATCAGTGACGGGACAGAAGCTTTCTTT.